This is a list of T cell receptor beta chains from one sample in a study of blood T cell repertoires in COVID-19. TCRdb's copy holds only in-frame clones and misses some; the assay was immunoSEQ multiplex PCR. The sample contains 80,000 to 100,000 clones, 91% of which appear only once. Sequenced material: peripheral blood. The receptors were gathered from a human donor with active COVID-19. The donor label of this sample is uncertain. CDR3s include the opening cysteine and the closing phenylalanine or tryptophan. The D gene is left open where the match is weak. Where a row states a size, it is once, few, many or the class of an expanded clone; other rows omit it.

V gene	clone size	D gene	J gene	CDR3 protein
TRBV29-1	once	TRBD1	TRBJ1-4	CSVESGRGLEKLFF
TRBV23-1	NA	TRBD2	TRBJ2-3	CASSHGTSGEDTQYF
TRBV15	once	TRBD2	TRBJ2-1	CATSRDPAGGQSGSEQFF
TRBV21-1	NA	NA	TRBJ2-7	CASSKVWTSGESSYEQYF
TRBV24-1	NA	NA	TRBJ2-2	CATSAGRVAGELFF
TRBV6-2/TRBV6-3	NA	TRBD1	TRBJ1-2	CASSAGTANYGYTF
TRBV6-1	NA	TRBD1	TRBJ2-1	CASSAFYRGYYNEQFF
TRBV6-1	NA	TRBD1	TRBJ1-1	CASSDQQGAGTEAFF
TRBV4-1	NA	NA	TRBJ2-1	CASSQPMGRDNEQFF
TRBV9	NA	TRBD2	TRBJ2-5	CASSTVAGGRQETQYF
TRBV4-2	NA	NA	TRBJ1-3	CASSSELRASSSGNTIYF
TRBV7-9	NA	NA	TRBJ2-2	CASSPRPSIDTGELFF
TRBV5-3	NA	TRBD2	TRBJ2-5	CARTRGGKETQYF
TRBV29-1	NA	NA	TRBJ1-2	CSGSTGNYGYTF
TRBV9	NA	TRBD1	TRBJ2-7	CASSVDRGYEQYF
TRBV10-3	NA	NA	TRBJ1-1	CAIKESSPNTEAFF
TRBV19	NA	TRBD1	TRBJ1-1	CASSTNGQGSNTEAFF
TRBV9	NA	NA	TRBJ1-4	CASSEARGGDEKLFF
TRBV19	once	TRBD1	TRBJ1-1	CASSPRTGGNTEAFF
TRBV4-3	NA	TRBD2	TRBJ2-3	CASSQNSGGGTDTQYF
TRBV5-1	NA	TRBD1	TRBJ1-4	CASSSGTATNEKLFF
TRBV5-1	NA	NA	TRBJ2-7	CASPPYYEQYF
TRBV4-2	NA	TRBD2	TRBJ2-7	CASSQGEASGAPYEQYF
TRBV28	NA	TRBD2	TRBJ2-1	CASSIRTSIGDEQFF
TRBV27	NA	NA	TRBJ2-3	CASSPGQNTDTQYF
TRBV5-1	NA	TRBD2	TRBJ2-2	CASKDTSGGDTGELFF
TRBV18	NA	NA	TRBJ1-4	CASSPPKVGIREKLFF
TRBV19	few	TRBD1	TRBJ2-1	CASSFGTGGGQFF
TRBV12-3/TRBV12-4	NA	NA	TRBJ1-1	CASRERDTMAAFF
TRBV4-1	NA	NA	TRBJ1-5	CASSQSPGGKQPQHF
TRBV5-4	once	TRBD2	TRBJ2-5	CASSSGTSGTQETQYF
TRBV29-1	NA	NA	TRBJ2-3	CSTLKGQATDTQYF
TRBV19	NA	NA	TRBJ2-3	CASKTRGTDTQYF
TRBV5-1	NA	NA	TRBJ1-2	CASSSQNDGYGYTF
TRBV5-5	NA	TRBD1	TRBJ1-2	CASSLDDRDGYTF
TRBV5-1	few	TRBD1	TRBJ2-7	CASNRGQGVSYEQYF
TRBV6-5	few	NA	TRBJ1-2	CASGNNRDHGYTF
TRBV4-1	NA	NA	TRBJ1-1	CASSQDSPNTEAFF
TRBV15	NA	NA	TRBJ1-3	CATSRDLAVSSGNTIYF
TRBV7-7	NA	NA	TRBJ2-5	CASSSIGQETQYF
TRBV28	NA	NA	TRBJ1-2	CASSLSSLPGGYGYTF
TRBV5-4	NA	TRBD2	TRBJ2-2	CASSLEAGGGFSGELFF
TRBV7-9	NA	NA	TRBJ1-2	CASSPRVNYGYTF
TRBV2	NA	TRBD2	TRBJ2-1	CASRMTSGEPYNEQFF
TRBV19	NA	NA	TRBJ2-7	CASSIGGDEEQYF
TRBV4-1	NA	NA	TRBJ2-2	CASSHQRGQDTGELFF
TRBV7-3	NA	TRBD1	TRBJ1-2	CASSHKTGGGGYTF
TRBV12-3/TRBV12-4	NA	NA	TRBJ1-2	CASSLAGGYGYTF
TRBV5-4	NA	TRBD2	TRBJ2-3	CASSTTSGGFTDTQYF
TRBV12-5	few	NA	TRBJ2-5	CASGLEGLETQYF
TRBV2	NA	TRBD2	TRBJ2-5	CASSEEERGQETQYF